The sequence of this TCR beta chain was determined in a study of read filtering for tumor transcriptome and immune sequencing. This clonotype was detected only a few times. From around 440 ng of RNA, a library with molecular barcoded alpha/delta and beta/gamma adaptors was made. MiXCR, run by TCRdb on the reads, gives a single entry per CDR3 protein. The table includes approximately 14,000 distinct CDR3 sequences, just over 20% detected once. The germline V and J ends were trimmed by 6 bases and 2 bases, with 11 bases remaining between them. The CDR3 is 13 amino acids. Germline V gene data show CDR1 as WNHNN and CDR2 as SYGVQD (reference sequence).

Sequenced: a population of CD138-negative cells sorted from bone marrow. The chain is built from TRBV10-1 and TRBJ2-7; possibly TRBD2 for D (6 bases). The receptor's source is a donor at least 40 years old with multiple myeloma. The DNA for the CDR3 is TGCGCCAGCAGCCCTAGCGACACCTACGAGCAGTACTTC. The encoded protein is CASSPSDTYEQYF.